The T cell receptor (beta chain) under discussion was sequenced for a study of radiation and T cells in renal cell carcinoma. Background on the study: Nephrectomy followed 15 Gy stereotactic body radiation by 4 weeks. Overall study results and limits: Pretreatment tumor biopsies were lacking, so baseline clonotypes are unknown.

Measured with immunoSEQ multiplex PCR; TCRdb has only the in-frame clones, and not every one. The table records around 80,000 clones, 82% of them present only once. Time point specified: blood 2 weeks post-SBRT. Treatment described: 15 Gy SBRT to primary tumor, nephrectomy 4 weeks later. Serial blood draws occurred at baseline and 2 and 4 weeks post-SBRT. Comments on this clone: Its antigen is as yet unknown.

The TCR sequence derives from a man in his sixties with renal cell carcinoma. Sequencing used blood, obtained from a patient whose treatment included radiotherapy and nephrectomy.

This chain's CDR3 is CASSPWTGNNEQFF. The DNA of the CDR3 is TGTGCCAGCAGTCCGTGGACAGGGAACAATGAGCAGTTCTTC. The J gene is TRBJ2-1, the V gene TRBV27, with 8 bases matching TRBD1. The CDR3 contains 14 residues. J was trimmed by 5 bases and V by 5 bases; bases with no gene match: 5. Germline CDR1 MNHEY, CDR2 SMNVEV (reference sequence).